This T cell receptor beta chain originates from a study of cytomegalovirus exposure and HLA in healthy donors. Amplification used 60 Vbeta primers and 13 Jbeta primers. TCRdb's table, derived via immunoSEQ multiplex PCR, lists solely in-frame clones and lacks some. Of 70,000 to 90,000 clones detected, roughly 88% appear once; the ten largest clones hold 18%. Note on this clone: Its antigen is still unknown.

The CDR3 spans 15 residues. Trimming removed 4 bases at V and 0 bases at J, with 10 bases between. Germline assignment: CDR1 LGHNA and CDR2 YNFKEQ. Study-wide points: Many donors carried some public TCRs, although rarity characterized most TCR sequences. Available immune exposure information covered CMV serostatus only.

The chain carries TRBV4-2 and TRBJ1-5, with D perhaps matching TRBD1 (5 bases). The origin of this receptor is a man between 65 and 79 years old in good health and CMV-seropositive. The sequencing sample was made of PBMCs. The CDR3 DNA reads TGTGCCAGCAGCCTCTGGGGGGATAGCAATCAGCCCCAGCATTTT. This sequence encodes CASSLWGDSNQPQHF.